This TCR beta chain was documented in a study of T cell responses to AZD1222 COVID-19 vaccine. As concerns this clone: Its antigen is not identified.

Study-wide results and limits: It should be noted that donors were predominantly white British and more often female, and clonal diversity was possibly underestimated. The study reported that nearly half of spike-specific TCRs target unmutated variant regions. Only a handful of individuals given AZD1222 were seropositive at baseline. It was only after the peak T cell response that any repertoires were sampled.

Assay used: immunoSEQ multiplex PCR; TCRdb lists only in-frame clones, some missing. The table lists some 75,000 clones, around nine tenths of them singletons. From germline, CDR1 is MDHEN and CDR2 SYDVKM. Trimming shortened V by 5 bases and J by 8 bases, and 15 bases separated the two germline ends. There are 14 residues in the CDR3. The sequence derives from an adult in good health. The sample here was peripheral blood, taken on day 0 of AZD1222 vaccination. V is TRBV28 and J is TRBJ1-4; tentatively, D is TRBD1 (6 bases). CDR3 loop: CASSPGGPFEKLFF. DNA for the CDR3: TGTGCCAGCAGTCCCGGGGGCCCCTTCGAAAAACTGTTTTTT.